This record concerns one T cell receptor (beta chain) sequence. Its antigen is unidentified. This sample was included in a study of T-cell memory formation after mild COVID-19. Study conclusions and caveats: CD4+ contracting clones lay mainly in CM and EM, CD8+ ones in EMRA. Later expanders leaned CD4+, whereas day 15 to 85 contracting clones were balanced CD4/CD8. Pre-infection memory showed some responding clones, and this suggested that cross-reactive memory joined.

In TCRdb, the 5' RACE reads were re-called with MiXCR into one record per CDR3 protein. Of 250,000 or so distinct CDR3 sequences listed, over 15% are singletons. Deletions cut 6 bases from V and 6 bases from J, with 14 bases between. Per germline, CDR1 MNHNS and CDR2 SASEGT. This CDR3 comprises 13 residues. This sequence joins TRBV6-1 and TRBJ1-2, with D possibly matching TRBD1 (5 bases). The source is a man aged 18-30 years who had mild COVID-19 (a few samples of this study predate the infection). Cell type and time point are not known. Sequenced material: PBMCs or a T cell subset sorted from them (not recorded which). The CDR3 sequence is CASSVRQFDGYTF. CDR3 DNA: TGTGCCAGCAGCGTCAGACAGTTTGATGGCTACACCTTC.